This entry concerns a single T cell receptor (beta chain). The data originate from a study of blood T cell repertoires in COVID-19. Study-wide background: Some COVID-19 samples were acute and others convalescent; all came from the United States, Italy and Spain. PBMCs, B-cell-depleted T cells, or T cells were the source of the cDNA or gDNA that made up the material.

Categorization into cohorts depended on clinical history that participants reported. Those designated as exposed participants met a COVID-19 case within 2 weeks before study entry. The ends were cut back, 3 bases at V and 7 bases at J, with 4 bases in the middle. CDR1 and CDR2 from the germline V gene are ENHRY and SYGVKD. The CDR3 length is 11 residues. Repertoires were generated with immunoSEQ multiplex PCR, while TCRdb's copy carries only in-frame clones and drops some. The data show under 250,000 clones, around 90% seen once. The sequenced material came from PBMCs or T cells enriched from blood (not recorded which). The receptor was derived from a woman aged 25 to 39 who had been exposed to COVID-19. The gene calls are TRBV10-3 and TRBJ2-1, with D unclear. The CDR3 DNA follows: TGTGCCATCAGTGAATCAAATGAGCAGTTCTTC. It codes for CAISESNEQFF.